This T cell receptor beta chain originates from a study of blood T cell repertoires in COVID-19. Background on the study: Samples came from the United States, Italy and Spain, spanning acute and convalescent COVID-19.

Trimming cost V 4 bases and J 8 bases; bases outside gene matches: 12. This CDR3 region has 16 residues. Germline values: CDR1 ENHRY, CDR2 SYGVKD. TCRdb's table, derived via immunoSEQ multiplex PCR, lists solely in-frame clones and lacks some. The repertoire holds around 270,000 clones, with about 87% as singletons. The rearrangement links TRBV10-3 to TRBJ1-1; 11 positions match TRBD1. Specimen: peripheral blood. This clonotype originated in a man aged 60-69 years who had recovered from COVID-19. DNA for the CDR3: TGTGCCATCAGTGGATCGGGACAGGGGGGGTTTTTGGAAGCTTTCTTT. Translating it yields CAISGSGQGGFLEAFF.